This T cell receptor beta chain was sequenced during a study of regulatory T cells in long-lasting Graves disease. Findings and caveats of the study: Patients whose Graves' disease persisted exhibited lower TCR diversity than those newly diagnosed.

The CDR3 totals 12 residues. In germline, CDR1 is SQVTM, CDR2 ANQGSEA. Between the trimmed V and J ends, which lost 8 bases and 4 bases, there was a span of 14 bases. Regarding time point: newly diagnosed GD, antithyroid drugs for less than 3 months. PBMC RNA served as the TCR library source. American Thyroid Association guidelines were used to diagnose Graves' disease. In building TCR beta libraries, iRepertoire HTBI primers were used together with Arm-PCR of CDR3 regions. TCRdb called the multiplex PCR reads again in MiXCR, with one record for every CDR3 protein. Of fewer than 500,000 distinct CDR3 sequences in the sample, about 17% are singletons; the top ten hold 12%. There are a few counts of this clonotype. Its antigen is still unknown. These records were also assigned to another study, of T cells in Graves' hyperthyroidism and ophthalmopathy.

This material consisted of peripheral blood mononuclear cells (PBMCs), taken at new diagnosis, from a patient treated with antithyroid drugs. This sequence joins TRBV29-1 and TRBJ1-1, with D unclear. The receptor was isolated from a man aged 40-49 years with Graves disease. DNA of the CDR3: TGCAGCTGCCAGGTGGGGTCCACTGAAGCTTTCTTT. Protein sequence: CSCQVGSTEAFF. The full variable domain, completed using reference TRBV29-1 and TRBJ1-1, is SAVISQKPSRDICQRGTSLTIQCQVDSQVTMMFWYRQQPGQSLTLIATANQGSEATYESGFVIDKFPISRPNLTFSTLTVSNMSPEDSSIYLCSCQVGSTEAFFGQGTRLTVV.